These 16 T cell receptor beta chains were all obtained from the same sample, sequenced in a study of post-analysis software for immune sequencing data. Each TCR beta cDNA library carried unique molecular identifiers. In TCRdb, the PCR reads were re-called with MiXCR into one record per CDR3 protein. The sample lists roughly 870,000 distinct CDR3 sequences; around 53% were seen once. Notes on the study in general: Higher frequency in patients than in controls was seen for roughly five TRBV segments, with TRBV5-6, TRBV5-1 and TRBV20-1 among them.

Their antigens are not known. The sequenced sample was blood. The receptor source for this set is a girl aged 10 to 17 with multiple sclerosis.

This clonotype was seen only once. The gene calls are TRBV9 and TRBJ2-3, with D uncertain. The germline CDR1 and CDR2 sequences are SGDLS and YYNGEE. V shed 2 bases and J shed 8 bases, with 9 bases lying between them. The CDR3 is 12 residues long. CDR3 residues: CASSVDRVTQYF. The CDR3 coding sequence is TGTGCCAGCAGCGTCGATCGGGTTACGCAGTATTTT.

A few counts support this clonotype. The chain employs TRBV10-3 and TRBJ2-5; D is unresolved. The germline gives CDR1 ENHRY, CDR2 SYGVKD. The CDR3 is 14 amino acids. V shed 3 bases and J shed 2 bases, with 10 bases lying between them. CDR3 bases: TGTGCCATCAGTGATCGGCTAACGCAAGAGACCCAGTACTTC. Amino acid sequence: CAISDRLTQETQYF.

CDR3: CSVDTLQGWYEQYF. CDR3 nucleotide sequence: TGCAGCGTTGATACCCTACAGGGGTGGTACGAGCAGTACTTC. The V call is TRBV29-1, the J call TRBJ2-5, with 7 nucleotides matching TRBD1. The end of the DNA aligns better with TRBJ2-7, so the J call may be wrong. The CDR3 is made up of 14 amino acids. Germline lookup yields CDR1 SQVTM and CDR2 ANQGSEA.

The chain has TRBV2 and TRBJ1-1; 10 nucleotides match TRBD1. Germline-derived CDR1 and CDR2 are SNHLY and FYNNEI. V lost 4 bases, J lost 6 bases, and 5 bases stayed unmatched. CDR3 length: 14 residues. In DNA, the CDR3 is TGTGCCAGCAGTGTTGACAGGGGGCCCGCTGAAGCTTTCTTT. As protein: CASSVDRGPAEAFF.

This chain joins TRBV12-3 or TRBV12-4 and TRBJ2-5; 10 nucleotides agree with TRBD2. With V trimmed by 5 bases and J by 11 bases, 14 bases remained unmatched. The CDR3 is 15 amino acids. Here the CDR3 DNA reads TGTGCCAGCAGTAGCCGTAAAGCGGGAGGGGGGGAGCAGTACTTC. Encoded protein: CASSSRKAGGGEQYF.

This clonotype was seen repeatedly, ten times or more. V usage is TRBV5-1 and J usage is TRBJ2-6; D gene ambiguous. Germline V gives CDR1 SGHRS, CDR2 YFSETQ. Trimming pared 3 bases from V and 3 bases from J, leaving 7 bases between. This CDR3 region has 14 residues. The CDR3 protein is CASSYGFGANVLTF. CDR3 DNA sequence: TGCGCCAGCAGCTATGGATTTGGGGCCAACGTCCTGACTTTC.

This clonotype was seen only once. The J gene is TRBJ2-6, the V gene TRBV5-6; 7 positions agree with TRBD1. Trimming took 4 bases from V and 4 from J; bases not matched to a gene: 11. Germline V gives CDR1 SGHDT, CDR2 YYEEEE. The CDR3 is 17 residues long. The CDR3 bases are TGTGCCAGCAGCCCGGGACAGTTGAACACCGGGGCCAACGTCCTGACTTTC. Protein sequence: CASSPGQLNTGANVLTF.

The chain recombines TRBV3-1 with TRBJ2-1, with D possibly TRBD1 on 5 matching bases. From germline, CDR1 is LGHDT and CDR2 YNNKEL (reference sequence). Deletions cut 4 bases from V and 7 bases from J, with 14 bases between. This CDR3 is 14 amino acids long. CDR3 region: CASSRNLPGNEQFF. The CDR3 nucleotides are TGTGCCAGCAGCCGTAACCTCCCAGGGAATGAGCAGTTCTTC.

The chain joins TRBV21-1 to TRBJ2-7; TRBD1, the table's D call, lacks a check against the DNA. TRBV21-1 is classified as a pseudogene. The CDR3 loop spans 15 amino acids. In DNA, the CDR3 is TGTGCCAGCAGCAAAGAGGGACGGGACTCCTACGAGCAGTACTTC. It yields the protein CASSKEGRDSYEQYF.

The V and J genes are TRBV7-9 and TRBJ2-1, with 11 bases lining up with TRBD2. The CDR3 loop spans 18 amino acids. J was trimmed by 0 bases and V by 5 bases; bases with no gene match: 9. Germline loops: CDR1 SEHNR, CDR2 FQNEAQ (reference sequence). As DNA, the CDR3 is TGTGCCAGCAGCCTAGATCCTAGCGGGAGGAGCTCCTACAATGAGCAGTTCTTC. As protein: CASSLDPSGRSSYNEQFF.

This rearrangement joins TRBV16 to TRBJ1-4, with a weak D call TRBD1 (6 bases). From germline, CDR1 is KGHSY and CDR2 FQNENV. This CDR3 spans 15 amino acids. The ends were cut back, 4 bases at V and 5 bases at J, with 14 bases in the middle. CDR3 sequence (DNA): TGTGCCAGCAGCCTCGCGGGGGGCCGGAATGAAAAACTGTTTTTT. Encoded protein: CASSLAGGRNEKLFF.

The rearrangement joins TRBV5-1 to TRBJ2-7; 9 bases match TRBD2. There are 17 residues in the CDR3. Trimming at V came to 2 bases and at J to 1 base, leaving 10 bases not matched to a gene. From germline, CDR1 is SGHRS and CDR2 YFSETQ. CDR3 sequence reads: CASSLPAGGSTSYEQYF. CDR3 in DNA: TGCGCCAGCAGCTTACCAGCGGGGGGCTCGACGTCCTACGAGCAGTACTTC.

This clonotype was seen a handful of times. This CDR3 is CASSLDSNADTQYF. The CDR3 nucleotides read TGTGCCAGCAGTTTAGATTCTAACGCAGATACGCAGTATTTT. This chain joins TRBV12-3 or TRBV12-4 and TRBJ2-3, with D unclear. V shed 1 base and J shed 4 bases, with 9 bases lying between them. The CDR3 covers 14 residues.

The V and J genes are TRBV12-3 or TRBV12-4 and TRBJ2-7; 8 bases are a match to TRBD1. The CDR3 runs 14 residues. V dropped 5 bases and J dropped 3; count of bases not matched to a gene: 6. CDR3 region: CASSPEQGVYEQYF. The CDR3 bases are TGTGCCAGCAGTCCCGAACAGGGGGTCTACGAGCAGTACTTC.

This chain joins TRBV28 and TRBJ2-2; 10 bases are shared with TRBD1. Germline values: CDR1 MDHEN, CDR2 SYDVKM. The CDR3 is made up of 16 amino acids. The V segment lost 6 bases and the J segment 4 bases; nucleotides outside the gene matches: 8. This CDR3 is CASSQDRGSATGELFF. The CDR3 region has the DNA TGTGCCAGCAGCCAGGACAGGGGGTCGGCCACCGGGGAGCTGTTTTTT.

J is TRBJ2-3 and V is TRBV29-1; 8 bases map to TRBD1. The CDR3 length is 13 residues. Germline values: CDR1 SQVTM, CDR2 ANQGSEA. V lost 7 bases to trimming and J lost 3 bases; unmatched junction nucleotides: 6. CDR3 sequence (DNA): TGCAGCGCAGGGGGCAGCGAAACAGATACGCAGTATTTT. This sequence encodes CSAGGSETDTQYF.